One sample yielded the 20 T cell receptor beta chains listed below, sequenced in a study of blood T cell repertoires in COVID-19. Repertoires were generated with immunoSEQ multiplex PCR, while TCRdb's copy carries only in-frame clones and drops some. The sample yields fewer than 250,000 clones, about four fifths seen once. The sequencing sample was made of peripheral blood. Receptors originate from a man aged 55 to 70 with acute or convalescent COVID-19.

The rearrangement links TRBV10-3 to TRBJ2-3, with D possibly TRBD2 on 6 matching bases. This CDR3 has 15 residues. Germline V gene sequence: CDR1 ENHRY, CDR2 SYGVKD. Trimming removed 6 bases at V and 6 bases at J, with 19 bases between. CDR3 protein: CAIRPRDSLADTQYF. CDR3 nucleotide sequence: TGTGCCATCAGGCCCCGGGACTCCTTGGCGGATACGCAGTATTTT.

CDR3 nucleotides: TGTGCCTGGAGTGAAATCGGACATGTTCAGCCCCAGCATTTT. This encodes CAWSEIGHVQPQHF. The chain is built from TRBV30 and TRBJ1-5; the D gene is possibly TRBD1 (5 bases). The germline CDR1 and CDR2 sequences are GTSNPN and SVGIG (reference sequence). The CDR3 loop spans 14 amino acids. The ends were cut back, 1 base at V and 6 bases at J, with 13 bases in the middle.

For the CDR3, the DNA is TGTGCCAGCAGCTTAGCACTATTGGCCAATGAGCAGTTCTTC. Translated: CASSLALLANEQFF. V is TRBV7-2 and J is TRBJ2-1; D remains unclear. V dropped 0 bases and J dropped 6 bases, with 9 bases sitting between them. The germline gives CDR1 SGHTA, CDR2 FQGNSA. The CDR3 has 14 residues.

The V call is TRBV29-1, the J call TRBJ1-3; no definite D call. CDR1 and CDR2 (germline): SQVTM, ANQGSEA. Trimming took 3 bases from V and 9 from J, leaving 18 bases between them. The CDR3 is 14 amino acids. CDR3 coding DNA: TGCAGCGTTGATGACCGCCGGGGTTCTGGCACCATATATTTT. Its protein is CSVDDRRGSGTIYF.

This clone was found a few times. The chain employs TRBV19 and TRBJ1-3, with TRBD1 as a possible D gene (6 bases). V was trimmed by 7 bases and J by 1 base, leaving 14 bases between them. The CDR3 spans 15 residues. Germline lookup yields CDR1 LNHDA and CDR2 SQIVND (reference sequence). The CDR3 DNA sequence: TGTGCCAGTATGTTAGGAAGGGGGTCTGGAAACACCATATATTTT. Encoded protein: CASMLGRGSGNTIYF.

This clone occurred once. The rearrangement links TRBV3-1 (or the pseudogene TRBV3-2) to TRBJ1-1; D remains ambiguous. Deletions cut 5 bases from V and 1 base from J, with 11 bases between. The CDR3 has 14 residues. In germline, CDR1 is LGHDT, CDR2 YNNKEL (reference sequence). CDR3 region: CASSNPTGNTEAFF. CDR3 nucleotides: TGTGCCAGCAGCAACCCGACGGGGAACACTGAAGCTTTCTTT.

The chain couples TRBV14 to TRBJ1-2, with 8 bases matching TRBD1. Unmatched junction bases numbered 7, after V lost 3 bases and J lost 7 bases. Germline assignment: CDR1 SGHDN and CDR2 FVKESK. This CDR3 is 14 amino acids long. CDR3 amino acids: CASSHGQGRGGYTF. The CDR3, as DNA: TGTGCCAGCAGCCACGGACAGGGAAGGGGTGGCTACACCTTC.

This clone occurred once. This chain links TRBV9 with TRBJ1-1; no clear D gene. The CDR3 covers 15 residues. V lost 3 bases and J 1 base, leaving 13 bases between the germline ends. In germline, CDR1 is SGDLS, CDR2 YYNGEE. CDR3 nucleotides: TGTGCCAGCAGCGACCACCCGAGTGGGAACACTGAAGCTTTCTTT. This encodes CASSDHPSGNTEAFF.

V and J are TRBV4-1 and TRBJ2-7; TRBD2 matches 13 bases. Germline V gene sequence: CDR1 MGHRA, CDR2 YSYEKL. The CDR3 totals 16 residues. Trimming cost V 2 bases and J 4 bases; bases outside gene matches: 5. The CDR3 nucleotides read TGCGCCAGCAGCCAAAGGACTAGCGGGAGATTATACGAGCAGTACTTC. This sequence encodes CASSQRTSGRLYEQYF.

There are a few counts of this clone. This chain uses TRBV5-1 with TRBJ1-4; D ambiguous. This CDR3 has 14 residues. V was clipped by 0 bases and J by 6 bases, with 9 bases between them. Germline V gives CDR1 SGHRS, CDR2 YFSETQ. CDR3 DNA: TGCGCCAGCAGCTTGGACACCGGGGATGAAAAACTGTTTTTT. Its protein product is CASSLDTGDEKLFF.

V usage is TRBV6-1 and J usage is TRBJ2-1, with 9 nucleotides matching TRBD2. Germline values: CDR1 MNHNS, CDR2 SASEGT. The CDR3 totals 16 residues. The V gene end was trimmed by 6 bases and the J gene end by 2 bases; junction bases not matched to a gene: 8. CDR3 DNA sequence: TGTGCCAGCAGCGAACTTAGCGGGAGTCCCTACAATGAGCAGTTCTTC. Its protein is CASSELSGSPYNEQFF.

V is TRBV5-5 and J is TRBJ2-5; the match to TRBD2 covers 15 bases. CDR1 and CDR2 (germline): SGHKS, YYEKEE (reference sequence). This CDR3 is 17 amino acids long. The V segment lost 4 bases and the J segment 5 bases; nucleotides outside the gene matches: 9. The CDR3 nucleotides are TGTGCCAGCAGCGCGGGACTAGCGGGGGGACCACGGGAGACCCAGTACTTC. As protein: CASSAGLAGGPRETQYF.

The CDR3 sequence: CASRTGLAKNIQYF. In DNA, the CDR3 is TGTGCCAGCAGGACAGGGCTAGCCAAAAACATTCAGTACTTC. The rearrangement links TRBV2 to TRBJ2-4; TRBD1 aligns across 7 bases. The CDR3 loop spans 14 amino acids. Germline values: CDR1 SNHLY, CDR2 FYNNEI. The ends lost 6 bases at V and 0 bases at J; junction bases unmatched: 2.

V and J are TRBV9 and TRBJ1-1, with D perhaps matching TRBD1 (6 bases). V was clipped by 4 bases and J by 0 bases, with 13 bases between them. The CDR3 is made up of 15 amino acids. Germline assignment: CDR1 SGDLS and CDR2 YYNGEE. The CDR3 region is CASSPWDKMNTEAFF. The CDR3 coding sequence is TGTGCCAGCAGCCCCTGGGACAAAATGAACACTGAAGCTTTCTTT.

The gene calls are TRBV4-3 and TRBJ1-6; 9 nucleotides line up with TRBD1. V gave up 4 bases and J gave up 9 bases; unmatched junction bases: 7. From germline, CDR1 is LGHNA and CDR2 YSLEER. This CDR3 comprises 15 residues. CDR3 nucleotide sequence: TGCGCCAGCAGCCTAATCGGACAGGGGCCTTCACCCCTCCACTTT. Translating gives CASSLIGQGPSPLHF.

The chain has TRBV6-1 and TRBJ2-1; a possible D gene is TRBD2 (6 bases). Trimming took off 1 base at V and 4 bases at J, with 14 bases between the two ends. The CDR3 has 16 residues. Per germline, CDR1 MNHNS and CDR2 SASEGT. The CDR3 here is CASSEGSLARYNEQFF. Written as DNA, the CDR3 is TGTGCCAGCAGTGAAGGGTCCCTAGCGAGATACAATGAGCAGTTCTTC.

The V and J genes are TRBV9 and TRBJ2-1, with a tentative D call TRBD2 (6 bases). Germline CDR1 is SGDLS and CDR2 is YYNGEE. V was trimmed by 0 bases and J by 7 bases, leaving 17 bases between them. The CDR3 has 16 amino acids. The CDR3 sequence is CASSVDGHGSPNEQFF. The DNA for the CDR3 is TGTGCCAGCAGCGTAGATGGCCACGGGAGTCCTAATGAGCAGTTCTTC.

The chain couples TRBV27 to TRBJ2-7; 8 bases are a match to TRBD1. V was clipped by 2 bases and J by 7 bases; unmatched bases: 7. Germline CDR1 and CDR2: MNHEY and SMNVEV (reference sequence). The CDR3 totals 14 residues. The CDR3 protein is CASSLRGQGNEQYF. CDR3 nucleotide sequence: TGTGCCAGCAGTTTACGAGGACAGGGAAATGAGCAGTACTTC.

This clone was counted once. The sample carries other DNA sequences with the same CDR3. The chain combines TRBV4-1 with TRBJ2-7; D possibly corresponds to TRBD2 (5 bases). The CDR3 runs to 16 residues. The germline V and J ends were trimmed by 0 bases and 0 bases, with 12 bases remaining between them. Germline CDR1 reads MGHRA; CDR2 reads YSYEKL. The CDR3 nucleotides are TGCGCCAGCAGCCAAGATTTCCCGGGGAGCTCCTACGAGCAGTACTTC. Translating gives CASSQDFPGSSYEQYF.

The chain joins TRBV6-5 to TRBJ1-1; 9 bases match TRBD1. The CDR3 has 14 residues. The germline V gene encodes CDR1 MNHEY and CDR2 SVGAGI. J gave up 5 bases and V 10 bases, and 11 bases lay outside the gene matches. This CDR3 reads CATRKGQGRTEAFF. In DNA, the CDR3 is TGTGCCACACGAAAGGGACAGGGCCGTACTGAAGCTTTCTTT.